Shown below are 25 T cell receptor beta chains from a single sample sequenced in a study of T cell clonality in common variable immunodeficiency. Study-wide results and limits: Common variable immunodeficiency TCR beta sequences reportedly had fewer deletions and N-nucleotide insertions.

TCRdb's copy holds only in-frame clones and misses some; the assay was immunoSEQ multiplex PCR. The sample yields 20,000 or so clones, without any singletons. Their antigens remain unidentified. The sample was peripheral blood mononuclear cells. These TCRs come from a human donor with common variable immunodeficiency.

This clone was recorded many times. The read comes to an end 3 residues before the CDR3 does, leaving the germline J gene to fill in the end. This chain links TRBV6-1 with TRBJ1-1; TRBD1 aligns across 9 bases. The CDR3 length is 13 residues. Germline assignment: CDR1 MNHNS and CDR2 SASEGT. Here the CDR3 reads CASSGDRGYEAFF. Incomplete CDR3 DNA: TGTGCCAGCAGTGGCGACAGGGGGTACGAA.

This clone was detected many times. The read stops 3 residues short of the end of the CDR3; the missing end is completed from the germline J gene. This rearrangement joins TRBV5-1 to TRBJ2-5; the match to TRBD2 covers 10 bases. After removal of 1 base from V and 5 bases from J, the junction contained 8 bases not matched to a gene. The CDR3 has 16 residues. Germline CDR1 SGHRS, CDR2 YFSETQ. CDR3 DNA, as far as it was read: TGCGCCAGCAGCTTGATGATAGCGGGAGGTGGTGAGACC. It codes for CASSLMIAGGGET. The entire CDR3 protein is CASSLMIAGGGETQYF.

The table lists this clone with many counts. The CDR3 goes on 3 residues after the read ends, and that part is filled in from the germline J gene. The chain carries TRBV19 and TRBJ2-1; 13 bases fit TRBD2. With V trimmed by 4 bases and J by 6 bases, 6 bases remained unmatched. The CDR3 totals 16 residues. Germline assignment: CDR1 LNHDA and CDR2 SQIVND (reference sequence). CDR3 sequence reads: CASSTPGLAGPNEQFF. The sequenced part of the CDR3 DNA is TGTGCCAGTAGTACTCCGGGACTAGCGGGGCCCAATGAG.

Of note for this clone: From the germline J gene comes the end of the CDR3, since the read stops 3 residues before it. This chain joins TRBV7-8 and TRBJ1-3; tentatively, D is TRBD1 (5 bases). Germline CDR1 reads SGHVS; CDR2 reads FQNEAQ. The CDR3 has 16 amino acids. V shed 2 bases and J shed 4 bases, with 15 bases lying between them. The CDR3 reads CASSLPPGGGGNTIYF. The sequenced part of the CDR3 DNA is TGTGCCAGCAGCTTACCTCCCGGGGGAGGGGGAAACACC.

The sample holds many counts of this clone. The CDR3 end is not reached by the read, which stops 3 residues before it; the germline J gene fills it in. V gene TRBV7-2 combines with J gene TRBJ2-5; a weak D match, TRBD1 (6 bases). The CDR3 length is 14 residues. Germline CDR1 reads SGHTA; CDR2 reads FQGNSA. V was pared by 5 bases and J by 5 bases, with 15 bases between. This CDR3 reads CASSATGYKETQYF. The sequenced CDR3 bases are TGTGCCAGCAGCGCAACAGGGTATAAGGAGACC.

This clone has at least ten counts. The DNA ends 3 residues before the CDR3 does, and the rest of the CDR3 is filled in from the germline J gene. The chain links TRBV6-1 to TRBJ1-2, with D possibly being TRBD1 (6 bases). Trimming pared 2 bases from V and 7 bases from J, leaving 17 bases between. The CDR3 consists of 15 residues. Germline CDR1 reads MNHNS; CDR2 reads SASEGT. The CDR3 reads CASSESGGAQSGYTF. The CDR3 bases that were read are TGTGCCAGCAGTGAATCGGGGGGCGCGCAGTCTGGC.

This clone was recorded at least ten times. Partial CDR3 DNA: TGTGCCAGCAGTCGGACAGGGGTTACCTACGAG. Protein: CASSRTGVTYE. In full, the CDR3 is CASSRTGVTYEQYF. The rearrangement links TRBV28 to TRBJ2-7, with TRBD1 identical over 9 bases. Read data end 3 residues before the CDR3 end; the end is taken from the germline J gene. The CDR3 spans 14 residues. Germline loops: CDR1 MDHEN, CDR2 SYDVKM. V dropped 5 bases and J dropped 2; count of bases not matched to a gene: 4.

This clone was seen a few times. The CDR3 protein is CASSLTGAVEQFF. The covered CDR3 bases are TGTGCCAGCAGCTTAACGGGAGCGGTTGAG. The gene calls are TRBV11-3 and TRBJ2-1, with D perhaps TRBD2 (6 bases). The CDR3 end is not reached by the read, which stops 3 residues before it; the germline J gene fills it in. Germline V gene sequence: CDR1 SGHNT, CDR2 YENEEA. V was pared by 2 bases and J by 9 bases, with 11 bases between. The CDR3 totals 13 residues.

This clone was detected many times. The read ends 3 residues early relative to the CDR3; the germline J gene fills the gap. The chain recombines TRBV5-1 with TRBJ1-1; 11 nucleotides line up with TRBD1. Germline V gene lookup returns CDR1 SGHRS and CDR2 YFSETQ. CDR3 length equals 14 residues. The CDR3 loop is CASSPGQGALEAFF. CDR3 bases read: TGCGCCAGCAGCCCAGGACAGGGGGCTTTGGAA.

The table lists this clone with many counts. The sequenced fragment ends 3 residues before the CDR3 boundary, so the rest is inferred from the germline J gene. V usage is TRBV5-1 and J usage is TRBJ2-3; 8 nucleotides match TRBD1. Germline V gives CDR1 SGHRS, CDR2 YFSETQ. The CDR3 spans 14 residues. The J segment lost 3 bases and the V segment lost 4 bases, leaving 4 bases of the junction unmatched. The CDR3 bases that were read are TGCGCCAGCAGCAGGACAGGGAAAACAGATACG. Translated: CASSRTGKTDT. In full, the CDR3 is CASSRTGKTDTQYF. Complete variable domain (other parts from reference TRBV5-1 and TRBJ2-3): KAGVTQTPRYLIKTRGQQVTLSCSPISGHRSVSWYQQTPGQGLQFLFEYFSETQRNKGNFPGRFSGRQFSNSRSEMNVSTLELGDSALYLCASSRTGKTDTQYFGPGTRLTVL.

At least ten counts were recorded for this clone. The read comes to an end 3 residues before the CDR3 does, leaving the germline J gene to fill in the end. The chain employs TRBV7-8 and TRBJ2-7; 7 nucleotides match TRBD2. The V gene's germline CDR1 is SGHVS and CDR2 FQNEAQ. Germline trimming cut 2 bases from V and 3 bases from J; bases unmatched to any gene: 7. The CDR3 length is 15 residues. CDR3 in amino acids: CASSLQGGSFYEQYF. The covered CDR3 bases are TGTGCCAGCAGCTTACAAGGCGGGAGTTTCTACGAG.

Remarks on this clone: The read ends 3 residues shy of where the CDR3 ends; the end is completed using the germline J gene. The rearrangement joins TRBV19 to TRBJ1-5; maybe TRBD1 (5 bases). Germline V gives CDR1 LNHDA, CDR2 SQIVND (reference sequence). V lost 2 bases and J lost 0, with 20 bases in between. There are 19 residues in the CDR3. The CDR3 loop reads CASSISSGRGRFSNQPQHF. CDR3 bases read: TGTGCCAGTAGTATATCTTCTGGGCGGGGCAGGTTTAGCAATCAGCCC.

In this sample, this clone turned up many times. The read ends 3 residues shy of where the CDR3 ends; the end is completed using the germline J gene. The gene calls are TRBV15 and TRBJ2-1; 13 bases are shared with TRBD2. The V gene end was trimmed by 8 bases and the J gene end by 4 bases; junction bases not matched to a gene: 14. This CDR3 is 18 amino acids long. The V gene's germline CDR1 is LNHNV and CDR2 YYDKDF (reference sequence). CDR3 in amino acids: CATEYGTSGTLGYNEQFF. The CDR3 DNA, read in part, is TGTGCCACCGAGTACGGGACTAGCGGGACCTTGGGGTACAATGAG.

This clone was seen at least ten times. The read comes to an end 3 residues before the CDR3 does, leaving the germline J gene to fill in the end. The rearrangement links TRBV9 to TRBJ2-5; 7 bases fit TRBD1. Losses at the gene ends were 0 bases for V and 5 bases for J; bases not matched to a gene: 4. The CDR3 extends over 14 amino acids. CDR1 SGDLS and CDR2 YYNGEE come from the germline V gene. The CDR3 region is CASSVDRGGETQYF. CDR3 bases read: TGTGCCAGCAGCGTAGACAGGGGTGGGGAGACC.

This clone was detected ten times or more. Read sequence stops 3 residues before the CDR3 end, and the germline J gene provides the missing end. V and J are TRBV20-1 and TRBJ2-3; 12 bases match TRBD2. CDR1 is DFQATT, CDR2 SNEGSKA, per germline (reference sequence). The CDR3 contains 14 residues. V shed 8 bases, J shed 3 bases, and the junction held 6 bases outside the gene matches. CDR3 amino acids: CSRFLAGGTDTQYF. The sequenced CDR3 bases are TGCAGTCGGTTCCTAGCGGGAGGGACAGATACG.

A word on this clone: Read data end 3 residues before the CDR3 end; the end is taken from the germline J gene. The chain recombines TRBV19 with TRBJ1-2; 9 bases are a match to TRBD1. The length of the CDR3 is 13 residues. V lost 6 bases to trimming and J lost 4 bases; unmatched junction nucleotides: 3. Germline assignment: CDR1 LNHDA and CDR2 SQIVND (reference sequence). The CDR3 is CASRMGQGYGYTF. The sequenced part of the CDR3 DNA is TGTGCCAGTAGAATGGGACAGGGCTATGGC.

This clone was seen repeatedly, ten times or more. The sequence runs out 3 residues before the end of the CDR3; the remainder is reconstructed from the germline J gene. J is TRBJ2-1 and V is TRBV7-2; TRBD2 matches 14 bases. J was trimmed by 7 bases and V by 5 bases; bases with no gene match: 4. The CDR3 runs to 15 residues. Germline values: CDR1 SGHTA, CDR2 FQGNSA. CDR3 DNA (partial): TGTGCCAGCAGCCGGGGACTAGCGGGAGCTAATGAG. Amino acids: CASSRGLAGANE. The CDR3 in full is CASSRGLAGANEQFF.

The table lists this clone with many counts. The read is 3 residues too short to cover the CDR3 end, so that end is filled in from the germline J gene. The chain joins TRBV20-1 to TRBJ2-7; perhaps TRBD2 as D (6 bases). The CDR3 runs to 12 residues. Trimming removed 6 bases at V and 4 bases at J, with 13 bases between. From germline, CDR1 is DFQATT and CDR2 SNEGSKA (reference sequence). The CDR3 is CSARGAGYEQYF. Partial CDR3 DNA: TGCAGTGCGCGGGGAGCGGGTTACGAG.

This clone appeared many times. The read ends 3 residues early relative to the CDR3; the germline J gene fills the gap. V is TRBV18 and J is TRBJ2-3, with TRBD2 matching 14 bases. Germline V CDR1 and CDR2: KGHSH, LQKENI. The length of the CDR3 is 18 residues. Trimming cost V 3 bases and J 2 bases; bases outside gene matches: 7. This CDR3 reads CASSPGTSGSRITDTQYF. Partial CDR3 DNA: TGTGCCAGCTCACCTGGGACTAGCGGGAGTAGGATCACAGATACG.

The sample holds many counts of this clone. The sequenced part of the CDR3 DNA is TGCGCCAGCAGCTTGGGACAGGGCGGCGAAAAA. Translating gives CASSLGQGGEK. The CDR3 in full is CASSLGQGGEKLFF. The V and J genes are TRBV5-1 and TRBJ1-4; 7 bases are shared with TRBD1. The read stops 3 residues short of the end of the CDR3; the missing end is completed from the germline J gene. Germline lookup yields CDR1 SGHRS and CDR2 YFSETQ. The V segment lost 0 bases and the J segment 8 bases; nucleotides outside the gene matches: 4. This CDR3 has 14 residues.

As concerns this clone: Sequencing ends 3 residues short of the CDR3 end; the germline J gene provides the rest. Other DNA sequences from this sample encode an identical CDR3 as well. The chain carries TRBV11-2 and TRBJ2-5; 8 nucleotides align to TRBD1. The CDR3 has 15 residues. The germline gives CDR1 SGHAT, CDR2 FQNNGV. Trimming took 4 bases from V and 5 from J; bases not matched to a gene: 9. The CDR3 loop reads CASSSRPDRAETQYF. The part of the CDR3 DNA that was read is TGTGCCAGCAGCTCACGCCCGGACAGGGCGGAGACC.

In its sample, this clone is medium-sized. The read terminates 3 residues before the CDR3 end, so the remaining end is supplied by the germline J gene. The J gene is TRBJ2-7, the V gene TRBV2; 11 bases map to TRBD2. The CDR3 loop spans 14 amino acids. Losses at the gene ends were 6 bases for V and 2 bases for J; bases not matched to a gene: 3. Per germline, CDR1 SNHLY and CDR2 FYNNEI. The CDR3: CASSQLAGAYEQYF. The sequenced CDR3 bases are TGTGCCAGCAGCCAACTAGCGGGAGCCTACGAG.

This clone was detected ten times or more. The read terminates 3 residues ahead of where the CDR3 ends, so the germline J gene completes it. The rearrangement links TRBV20-1 to TRBJ2-6; 8 nucleotides align to TRBD2. Trimming cost V 6 bases and J 1 base; bases outside gene matches: 11. Germline V CDR1 and CDR2: DFQATT, SNEGSKA (reference sequence). There are 17 residues in the CDR3. Incomplete CDR3 DNA: TGCAGTGCCCCCCCGGGGGGGGCTTTTTCTGGGGCCAACGTC. This encodes CSAPPGGAFSGANV. The entire CDR3 reads CSAPPGGAFSGANVLTF.

This clone came up many times. The read ends 3 residues before the CDR3 terminus; that terminus is restored from the germline J gene. The chain couples TRBV20-1 to TRBJ2-3, with 9 positions matching TRBD2. The CDR3 sequence is 17 residues long. V was clipped by 0 bases and J by 2 bases; unmatched bases: 9. The V gene's germline CDR1 is DFQATT and CDR2 SNEGSKA (reference sequence). The CDR3 reads CSARDGVPSGNTDTQYF. The sequenced part of the CDR3 DNA is TGCAGTGCTAGAGATGGTGTCCCTAGCGGGAACACAGATACG.

This clone was seen only a few times. This could be a read error, since a much larger clone is one nucleotide away. Read sequence stops 3 residues before the CDR3 end, and the germline J gene provides the missing end. This chain joins TRBV7-8 and TRBJ2-3; the match to TRBD2 covers 14 bases. CDR1 is SGHVS, CDR2 FQNEAQ, per germline. CDR3 length: 14 amino acids. The covered CDR3 bases are TGTGCCAGCAGCGCAGGGACTAGCGGGAGTGCG. Its protein is CASSAGTSGSA. In full, the CDR3 is CASSAGTSGSAQYF.